The source of this T cell receptor beta chain is a study of blood T cell repertoires in COVID-19. Clones were sequenced by immunoSEQ multiplex PCR, and TCRdb holds only the in-frame ones, with some missing. The sample has roughly 350,000 clones, 88% seen once. It was during active infection that Seattle patients were enrolled and then longitudinally followed. There are a few counts of this clone. From germline, CDR1 is SGHAT and CDR2 FQNNGV. Trimming cost V 2 bases and J 1 base, with 14 bases left between them. The CDR3 extends over 16 amino acids. Sequenced input: peripheral blood. This clonotype was sampled from a woman aged 70-85 years with COVID-19, enrolled during active disease. This sequence joins TRBV11-2 and TRBJ1-2; D is uncertain. CDR3 amino acids: CASSLISTAFNYGYTF. In DNA, the CDR3 is TGTGCCAGCAGCTTAATCTCTACAGCCTTTAACTATGGCTACACCTTC.